This T cell receptor beta chain stems from a study of cytomegalovirus exposure and HLA in healthy donors (dated 2017 in TCRdb). Looking at the study overall: An earlier analysis of roughly 610 of the donors reported about 300 Gb of sequence data and 95 million to 130 million unique TCR beta sequences obtained from about 180 million T cells. Typing coverage differed by locus: A, B, C, DRB1 and DQB1 were typed in about 620-640 donors, DQA1 in about 510, DPA1 in roughly 590, and DPB1 in approximately 450. Of the roughly 400 genotyped donors, 81% fell in the genetic ancestry cluster associated with self-reported Caucasian donors. The later analysis used no new phenotypic data to find candidate immune exposures, relying instead on TCR beta sequences and their occurrence across donors. Class I and class II HLA loci were covered by the typing at four-digit resolution. To predict cytomegalovirus infection status, the study brought together high-throughput TCR immunosequencing, statistical association of individual TCRs with disease status, and machine learning. An early release that covered 640 HLA-typed donors contained around 300 gigabases of sequencing data and roughly 84 million unique TCR sequences. Roughly five DR-DQ haplotypes were handled as single units for association and clustering, since linkage in the cohort was strong. The study used immunosequencing to profile the T cell repertoires of approximately 640 subjects and linked those repertoires to cytomegalovirus serostatus. The aim of the study was to test whether cataloging public T cell receptors could identify signatures of past pathogen exposure. In a later genetic analysis, genome-wide SNP genotypes for about 65% of the 666 donors were used, and that subset was treated as a discovery cohort. In addition to the first cohort of 650 to 750 subjects, a separate validation cohort of 130 or so different subjects was used. In a later analysis, previously published TCR beta repertoires from 550 to 750 donors were re-analyzed and high-resolution HLA genotyping was added so that TCR occurrence patterns could be studied. An earlier analysis of several hundred of the donors applied high-throughput TCR beta sequencing to assess whether each TCR beta V gene segment acted as functional or pseudogenic. On average, 235,054 unique TCR beta nucleotide sequences were sequenced per donor among some 420 genotyped donors of the cohort, with roughly 20% of those sequences being non-productive. Donor age, sex, ethnicity and CMV serostatus were collected together with the repertoire data. All discovery cohort repertoires had been generated on a single sequencing platform. What the study reported, not specific to this receptor: At a false discovery rate of 0.05, a later analysis linked some 17,000 TCR beta sequences to specific HLA alleles. In vitro tests confirmed that a few of the cytomegalovirus-associated TCR beta chains recognize cytomegalovirus antigens. A group of highly shared sequence variants was considered likely to be a technical artifact of the sequencing pipeline. In a later analysis, most CMV-associated TCR beta chains were found to appear HLA-restricted, with HLA associations seemingly driven largely by CMV exposure. A later analysis found that TCR association rates varied across HLA loci, with DRB1 alleles showing the most associated TCRs and HLA-C alleles the fewest. It was suggested by the authors that the approach could potentially be generalized to other disease states and immunological phenotypes. Linkage disequilibrium might explain the correlated functional status among segregating V segments, but an unknown experimental factor could not be ruled out. In the study, roughly 160 TCR beta chains were listed as associated with cytomegalovirus. A later genetic analysis associated a missense DCLRE1C variant with V-gene and J-gene trimming of TCR beta chains, and an independent cohort replicated the association. A further reported finding was that TCR beta sequences accurately predicted the HLA-A and HLA-B alleles for most subjects in the first cohort. The classifier was reported to diagnose cytomegalovirus status with high specificity and sensitivity in both the original and validation cohorts. Most TCR sequences were seen in very few donors, while some public TCRs were found in many individuals. This cohort had only TCR beta chains sequenced, and the lack of alpha or paired-chain data limited which features could be detected. In an earlier analysis of some 500 of the donors, most TCR beta V segments appeared in productive rearrangements about 87% or about 30% of the time, broadly matching IMGT annotations. Presence/absence analyses assumed roughly uniform sequencing depth across donors, an assumption that may not hold. Because counts were too low, about 18 rarely observed V segments, including chromosome 9 orphons, were excluded from the earlier analysis of fewer than 650 of the donors. In a later analysis, several top co-occurrence clusters were reported to appear linked to parvovirus B19, influenza, CMV and Epstein-Barr virus. Because some donors lacked HLA typing at each locus, the association tests relied only on the typed subset. For the cohort, immune exposure information was limited to CMV serostatus. Compared with equally common non-associated chains, HLA-associated TCR beta chains in a later analysis were more clonally expanded and had lower generation probabilities. According to a later genetic analysis, donors in an Asian-associated ancestry cluster had fewer N-insertions in productive TCRs than the roughly 700-donor mean. When HLA alleles, especially DR and DQ, strongly co-occurred, TCR associations were difficult to assign to individual alleles.

In total, over 600 healthy bone marrow donors made up the cohort. At the time of sampling, every cohort member was nominally healthy, though immune exposures that went unrecorded were likely present. The donor was CMV seronegative and was included in the group of around 320 seronegative cohort members. A peripheral blood sample was collected from each donor, and TCR beta sequencing was performed on peripheral blood mononuclear cells. The Qiagen DNeasy Blood Extraction Kit was used to extract genomic DNA from the blood cell samples. Library preparation employed the immunoSEQ multiplex PCR assay. The multiplex PCR relied on a mix of 60 forward primers for TCR Vbeta segments and 13 reverse primers for TCR Jbeta segments. The CDR3 region of rearranged TCR beta genes was amplified from genomic DNA with a multiplex PCR assay. Amplified TCR beta libraries were sequenced as 87-base-pair reads on the Illumina HiSeq System. The original methods were these. A later analysis tallied 75 million to 85 million unique TCR beta chains across the roughly 610 repertoires, and approximately 11 million of those chains were shared by two or more donors. Raw reads were error-corrected and collapsed into unique sequences by a nearest-neighbor algorithm in which closely related sequences were merged to remove PCR and sequencing errors. To assign V, D and J gene segments, CDR3 sequences were aligned to IMGT reference sequences. For a sequence to be retained, a match of at least six nucleotides was required to both a V gene segment and a J gene segment. A rearrangement was called productive if the CDR3 had no stop codons and remained in frame with V and J, and every other rearrangement was called non-productive. Following IMGT convention, CDR3 was defined as the stretch from the second conserved V-encoded cysteine to the conserved J-encoded phenylalanine. The earlier analysis of about 570 of the donors excluded any sequence lacking an unambiguous match to a single V gene segment. In an earlier analysis of approximately 500 of the donors, a V segment was called functional when productive rearrangements were above 56.7%, and segregating when the standard deviation between donors exceeded 5%. A statistical classification framework was developed to diagnose cytomegalovirus status using the catalog of TCR beta chain sequences. In a later analysis, TCR nucleotide sequences were compared against IMGT/GENE-DB human TR gene sequences so that V and J genes could be assigned. A later analysis assigned CDR3 sequences and most-parsimonious VDJ recombination scenarios with the TCRdist pipeline. In a later analysis, each TCR beta chain was defined by its CDR3 amino acid sequence together with its V-gene family, and reads without a unique V-gene family were excluded. A later analysis removed 450 to 600 highly shared, low-generation-probability nucleotide sequences to deal with suspected cross-contamination and a sequencing artifact. In a later analysis, a clonal expansion index was calculated for each public chain from normalized within-repertoire ranks of inferred template counts. A later analysis computed generation probabilities with a VDJ recombination model fitted to out-of-frame rearrangements, and checked the results against IGoR. In a later analysis, TCR-TCR, TCR-HLA and TCR-CMV co-occurrence was scored with hypergeometric tests, and a repertoire-size bias correction was applied to TCR pairs. A later analysis estimated false discovery rates by permuting HLA or CMV assignments 20 times. In a later analysis, co-occurring TCRs were grouped using DBSCAN, with TCRdist sequence similarity added in when clustering inside HLA-allele-positive subsets. Co-occurrence clustering excluded repertoires with fewer than 30,000 or more than 120,000 public chains, plus five with anomalous nucleotide sharing. In TCRdb, the immuneACCESS table is reduced to in-frame sequences with V and J assigned. These tables do not hold every clone; where another copy was compared, an unresolved V gene accounts for under half, and the others remain unexplained. That table is the source of V, J and clone size, and D and trimming were worked out from the DNA. The sample data list roughly 120,000 clones, and over 75% of these were observed just once. The top ten constitute 1.5% to 2% of the sample.

Remarks on this clone: Its binding antigen is unknown. The record has no base qualities; no much larger clone is one base away.

This TCR came from a man aged 35-49 years in good health and CMV-seronegative. The sequenced material came from PBMCs.

The CDR3 here reads CASSPLGPPEDIQYF. The DNA sequence follows: TGTGCCAGCTCACCCCTGGGGCCCCCCGAGGACATTCAGTACTTC. The chain was built from TRBV18 and TRBJ2-4, with TRBD1 as a weak D call on 5 bases. The germline V gene gives CDR1 as KGHSH and CDR2 as LQKENI. The CDR3 starts with the cysteine, ends with the phenylalanine, and has 15 residues. The sequence is cut down to CDR3 DNA, 45 bases in frame from base 1. V is pared back by 3 bases and J by 8 bases, with 17 bases lying between the germline termini.